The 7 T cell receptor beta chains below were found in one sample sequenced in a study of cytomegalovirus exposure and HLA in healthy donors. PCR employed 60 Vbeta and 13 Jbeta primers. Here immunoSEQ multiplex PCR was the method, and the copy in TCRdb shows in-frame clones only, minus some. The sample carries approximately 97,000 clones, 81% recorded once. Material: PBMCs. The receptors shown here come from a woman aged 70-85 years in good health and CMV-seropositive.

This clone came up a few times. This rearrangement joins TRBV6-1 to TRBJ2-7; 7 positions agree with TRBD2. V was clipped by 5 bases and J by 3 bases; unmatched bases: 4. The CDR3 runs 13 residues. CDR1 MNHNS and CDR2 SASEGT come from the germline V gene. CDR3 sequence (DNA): TGTGCCAGCAGTCGGACTAGAGACTACGAGCAGTACTTC. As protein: CASSRTRDYEQYF.

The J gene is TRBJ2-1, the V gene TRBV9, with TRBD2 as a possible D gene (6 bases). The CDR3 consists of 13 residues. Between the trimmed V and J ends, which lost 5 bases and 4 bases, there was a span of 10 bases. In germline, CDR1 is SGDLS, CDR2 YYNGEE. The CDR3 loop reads CASRSGLYNEQFF. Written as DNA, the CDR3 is TGTGCCAGCAGGTCGGGACTGTACAATGAGCAGTTCTTC. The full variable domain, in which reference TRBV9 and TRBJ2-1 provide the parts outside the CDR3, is DSGVTQTPKHLITATGQRVTLRCSPRSGDLSVYWYQQSLDQGLQFLIQYYNGEERAKGNILERFSAQQFPDLHSELNLSSLELGDSALYFCASRSGLYNEQFFGPGTRLTVL.

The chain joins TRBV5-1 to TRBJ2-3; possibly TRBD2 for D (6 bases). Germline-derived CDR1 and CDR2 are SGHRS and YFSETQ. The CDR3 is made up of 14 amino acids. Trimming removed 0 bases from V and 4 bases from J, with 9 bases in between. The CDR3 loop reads CASSLGSSADTQYF. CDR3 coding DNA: TGCGCCAGCAGCTTGGGGTCTAGCGCAGATACGCAGTATTTT.

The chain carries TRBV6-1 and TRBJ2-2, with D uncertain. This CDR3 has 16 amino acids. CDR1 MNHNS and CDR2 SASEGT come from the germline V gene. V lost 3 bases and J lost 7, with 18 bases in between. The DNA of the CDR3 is TGTGCCAGCAGTGATGCGGAGAAGACGGAACTCGGGGAGCTGTTTTTT. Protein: CASSDAEKTELGELFF.

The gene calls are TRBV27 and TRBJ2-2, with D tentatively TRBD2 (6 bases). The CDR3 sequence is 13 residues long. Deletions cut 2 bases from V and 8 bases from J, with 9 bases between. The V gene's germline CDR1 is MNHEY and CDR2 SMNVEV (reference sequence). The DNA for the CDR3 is TGTGCCAGCAGTTTAGGGGGAGGAGGGGAGCTGTTTTTT. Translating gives CASSLGGGGELFF.

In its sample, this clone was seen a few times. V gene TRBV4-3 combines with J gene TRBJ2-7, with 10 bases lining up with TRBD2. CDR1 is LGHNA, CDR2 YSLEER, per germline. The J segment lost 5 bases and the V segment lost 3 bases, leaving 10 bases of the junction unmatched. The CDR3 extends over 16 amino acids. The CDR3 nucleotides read TGCGCCAGCAGCCAGGATAGCGGGAGGCCTTGGGACGAGCAGTACTTC. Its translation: CASSQDSGRPWDEQYF.

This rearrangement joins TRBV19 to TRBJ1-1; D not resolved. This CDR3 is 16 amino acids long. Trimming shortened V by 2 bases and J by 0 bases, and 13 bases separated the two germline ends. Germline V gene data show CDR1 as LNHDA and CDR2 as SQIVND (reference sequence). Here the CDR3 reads CASSIPGSVMNTEAFF. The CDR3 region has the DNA TGTGCCAGTAGTATACCTGGAAGCGTGATGAACACTGAAGCTTTCTTT. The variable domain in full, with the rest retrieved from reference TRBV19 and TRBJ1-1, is DGGITQSPKYLFRKEGQNVTLSCEQNLNHDAMYWYRQDPGQGLRLIYYSQIVNDFQKGDIAEGYSVSREKKESFPLTVTSAQKNPTAFYLCASSIPGSVMNTEAFFGQGTRLTVV.